The rows below give T cell receptor beta chains drawn from one sample of a study of blood T cell repertoires in COVID-19. TCRdb's copy holds only in-frame clones and misses some; the assay was immunoSEQ multiplex PCR. The sample lists approximately 400,000 clones, more than 75% seen once, with 1% to 1.5% in the top ten. Material for sequencing was PBMCs or T cells enriched from blood (not recorded which). The receptors originated from a man aged 25 to 40 who had recovered from COVID-19. The CDR3 runs from the conserved cysteine through the conserved F or W. Each record gives: D gene, V gene, J gene, clone size, CDR3 protein, CDR3 DNA. A D gene is named only where the DNA matches it firmly. Some rows mark clone size as missing; the rest say once, few, many or name a class of expanded clone.

-	TRBV10-3	TRBJ1-5	-	CAISGGADQPQHF	TGTGCCATCAGTGGCGGGGCCGATCAGCCCCAGCATTTT
-	TRBV29-1	TRBJ2-3	-	CSVEPFRGDTQYF	TGCAGCGTTGAGCCGTTTAGAGGGGATACGCAGTATTTT
-	TRBV5-8	TRBJ2-5	-	CASSLAVSTGLGETQYF	TGTGCCAGCAGCTTGGCCGTGAGTACAGGGTTAGGAGAGACCCAGTACTTC
-	TRBV14	TRBJ2-5	-	CASSQHFGETQYF	TGTGCCAGCAGCCAGCATTTCGGGGAGACCCAGTACTTC
-	TRBV6-1	TRBJ2-7	-	CASSDWGGTGTYEQYF	TGTGCCAGCAGTGATTGGGGGGGGACAGGCACCTACGAGCAGTACTTC
-	TRBV9	TRBJ2-1	-	CASSVGGGRPERNEQFF	TGTGCCAGCAGCGTAGGGGGGGGCCGACCCGAACGCAATGAGCAGTTCTTC
-	TRBV2	TRBJ1-5	-	CASSRSGKSSNQPQHF	TGTGCCAGCAGTCGGTCGGGGAAAAGTAGCAATCAGCCCCAGCATTTT
-	TRBV5-1	TRBJ2-5	-	CASSYGQRFQETQYF	TGCGCCAGCAGCTATGGACAGCGTTTTCAAGAGACCCAGTACTTC
TRBD1	TRBV5-1	TRBJ2-7	-	CASSLASGTVAYEQYF	TGCGCCAGCAGCTTGGCCTCCGGGACAGTCGCCTACGAGCAGTACTTC
TRBD1	TRBV27	TRBJ1-5	-	CASSYGQERQPQHF	TGTGCCAGCAGTTATGGACAGGAGCGGCAGCCCCAGCATTTT
TRBD2	TRBV28	TRBJ2-5	-	CASKLAGRETQYF	TGTGCCAGCAAATTAGCGGGGCGGGAGACCCAGTACTTC
-	TRBV29-1	TRBJ2-3	-	CSVEETGLYPDTQYF	TGCAGCGTTGAAGAAACGGGACTTTACCCAGATACGCAGTATTTT
TRBD1	TRBV6-6	TRBJ1-5	-	CASRDVTGRNYQPQHF	TGTGCCAGCAGGGATGTGACAGGGAGGAACTATCAGCCCCAGCATTTT
-	TRBV6-5	TRBJ1-3	-	CASSYSSGLGNTIYF	TGTGCCAGCAGTTACTCGTCCGGACTCGGAAACACCATATATTTT
TRBD1	TRBV19	TRBJ1-4	-	CASSTSGQGNEKLFF	TGTGCCAGTAGTACCTCGGGACAGGGGAATGAAAAACTGTTTTTT
TRBD2	TRBV25-1	TRBJ2-1	-	CASSEPLALYNEQFF	TGTGCCAGCAGTGAACCACTAGCGCTATACAATGAGCAGTTCTTC
-	TRBV2	TRBJ1-3	-	CASSDGGNTIYF	TGTGCCAGCAGTGATGGCGGAAACACCATATATTTT
-	TRBV5-1	TRBJ1-4	-	CASSLARGGNEKLFF	TGCGCCAGCAGCTTGGCCCGGGGGGGTAATGAAAAACTGTTTTTT
-	TRBV30	TRBJ2-1	-	CAWSGGSYNEQFF	TGTGCCTGGAGCGGGGGCTCCTACAATGAGCAGTTCTTC
-	TRBV1	TRBJ1-2	-	CTSSLEQGAGSFLDYGYTF	TGCACCAGCAGCCTTGAACAGGGGGCCGGTTCATTTTTGGACTATGGCTACACCTTC
-	TRBV6-5	TRBJ1-2	-	CASSHRDKANYGYTF	TGTGCCAGCAGTCACCGGGACAAAGCTAACTATGGCTACACCTTC
-	TRBV6-6	TRBJ1-5	-	CASSYSQGRDQPQHF	TGTGCCAGCAGTTACTCGCAGGGGCGAGATCAGCCCCAGCATTTT
TRBD1	TRBV5-5	TRBJ1-2	-	CASSLGTGEGYTF	TGTGCCAGCAGCCTAGGGACAGGGGAAGGCTACACCTTC
TRBD1	TRBV5-4	TRBJ2-1	-	CASSLLQGARNEQFF	TGTGCCAGCAGCTTGCTACAGGGGGCGCGTAATGAGCAGTTCTTC
-	TRBV27	TRBJ1-2	-	CASSPERRTPGGYTF	TGTGCCAGCAGTCCGGAACGACGGACACCAGGGGGCTACACCTTC
TRBD1	TRBV7-8	TRBJ1-1	-	CASSLASQGVGSEAFF	TGTGCCAGCAGCTTAGCTTCCCAGGGGGTCGGGTCTGAAGCTTTCTTT
TRBD1	TRBV19	TRBJ1-6	-	CASSSGTGEYNSPLHF	TGTGCCAGTAGTTCAGGGACAGGGGAATATAATTCACCCCTCCACTTT
-	TRBV7-9	TRBJ2-1	once	CASSLLESRYNEQFF	TGTGCCAGCAGCTTATTGGAGTCAAGATACAATGAGCAGTTCTTC
-	TRBV21-1	TRBJ2-3	-	CASSSSESVSTDTQYF	TGTGCCAGCAGCTCTTCGGAAAGCGTTAGCACAGATACGCAGTATTTT
-	TRBV3-1/TRBV3-2	TRBJ1-6	-	CASSLLDGDNSPLHF	TGTGCCAGCAGCCTCTTAGACGGGGATAATTCACCCCTCCACTTT
-	TRBV30	TRBJ2-2	-	CAWRPLSGVRTGELFF	TGTGCCTGGAGACCCCTTTCAGGGGTGCGCACCGGGGAGCTGTTTTTT
TRBD1	TRBV28	TRBJ1-5	-	CASSSPTGSNQPQHF	TGTGCCAGCAGTTCACCGACAGGGAGCAATCAGCCCCAGCATTTT
TRBD1	TRBV3-1/TRBV3-2	TRBJ1-2	-	CASSQELNRGHYGYTF	TGTGCCAGCAGCCAAGAGTTAAACAGGGGCCACTATGGCTACACCTTC
TRBD1	TRBV5-6	TRBJ1-5	-	CASSQTGAQPQHF	TGTGCCAGCAGCCAGACAGGGGCTCAGCCCCAGCATTTT
-	TRBV12-3/TRBV12-4	TRBJ1-1	-	CASSPRGEAFF	TGTGCCAGCAGTCCTCGGGGAGAAGCTTTCTTT
TRBD1	TRBV6-2/TRBV6-3	TRBJ2-5	-	CASSYQEFRQGALETQYF	TGTGCCAGCAGTTACCAGGAGTTCCGACAGGGGGCTCTTGAGACCCAGTACTTC
-	TRBV3-1/TRBV3-2	TRBJ2-1	-	CASSQALGGYNEQFF	TGTGCCAGCAGCCAAGCCCTCGGGGGTTACAATGAGCAGTTCTTC
TRBD1	TRBV12-3/TRBV12-4	TRBJ1-2	-	CASSQDRIYGYTF	TGTGCCAGCAGCCAGGACAGGATCTATGGCTACACCTTC
TRBD1	TRBV18	TRBJ1-1	-	CASSPELGGWGQTSNTEAFF	TGTGCCAGCTCACCAGAACTCGGGGGTTGGGGACAGACCTCGAACACTGAAGCTTTCTTT
-	TRBV3-1/TRBV3-2	TRBJ2-2	-	CASSQDLAGELFF	TGTGCCAGCAGCCAAGATTTAGCCGGGGAGCTGTTTTTT
-	TRBV5-6	TRBJ1-1	-	CASSLWGLNTEAFF	TGTGCCAGCAGCTTGTGGGGGCTGAACACTGAAGCTTTCTTT
-	TRBV3-1/TRBV3-2	TRBJ2-7	few	CASSPRTVWYEQYF	TGTGCCAGCAGCCCCCGGACAGTGTGGTACGAGCAGTACTTC
-	TRBV6-5	TRBJ1-1	-	CATTGVSNTEAFF	TGTGCCACCACGGGGGTCTCGAACACTGAAGCTTTCTTT
-	TRBV7-9	TRBJ1-2	-	CASSFGTPPDNYGYTF	TGTGCCAGCAGCTTCGGGACACCCCCTGATAACTATGGCTACACCTTC
TRBD1	TRBV5-1	TRBJ1-6	few	CASSFNPTGHNSPLHF	TGCGCCAGCAGCTTCAACCCGACAGGGCATAATTCACCCCTCCACTTT
TRBD1	TRBV7-9	TRBJ2-7	-	CASSEPLRGPSYEQYF	TGTGCCAGCAGCGAACCCCTCAGGGGGCCCTCCTACGAGCAGTACTTC